This TCR beta chain was sequenced in a study of healthy donors' naive CD4 and CD8 T cells. Germline CDR1 SQVTM, CDR2 ANQGSEA. The CDR3 spans 11 residues. With 3 bases removed from V and 6 bases from J, the gap between germline ends came to 8 bases. A linear amplification protocol produced the TCR libraries from around 510 ng of total RNA. One entry per CDR3 protein, called by TCRdb with MiXCR from the reads. The repertoire has about 180,000 distinct CDR3 sequences, 65% to 75% of them found once; the top ten carry roughly 2.3%. V gene TRBV29-1 combines with J gene TRBJ1-1; D is uncertain. The sequence was collected from a pool of human donors in good health; the sample pools cells from several healthy donors. The sequencing sample was made of naive CD4+ and CD8+ T cells sorted from blood, pooled from several donors. The CDR3 nucleotides read TGCAGCGTTGATAAGCGGGCTGAAGCTTTCTTT. This gives the protein CSVDKRAEAFF.